The 13 T cell receptor beta chains reported below all come from one sample, sequenced in a study of T cell responses to AZD1222 COVID-19 vaccine. Assay used: immunoSEQ multiplex PCR; TCRdb lists only in-frame clones, some missing. This table holds about 110,000 clones, over 75% found once. This specimen was peripheral blood, taken on day 0 of AZD1222 vaccination. The receptors stem from an adult in good health.

V usage is TRBV5-1 and J usage is TRBJ2-1; TRBD2 matches at 7 bases. CDR3 length: 15 residues. The germline V gene has CDR1 SGHRS and CDR2 YFSETQ. J gave up 4 bases and V 6 bases, and 10 bases lay outside the gene matches. In DNA, the CDR3 is TGCGCCAGCACTTTGTGGCGGGGGAATTACAATGAGCAGTTCTTC. Translated, it gives CASTLWRGNYNEQFF.

This chain connects TRBV5-1 to TRBJ2-1; D assignment may be TRBD1 or TRBD2 (5 bases each). CDR1 SGHRS and CDR2 YFSETQ come from the germline V gene. Between the trimmed V and J ends, which lost 3 bases and 4 bases, there was a span of 14 bases. The CDR3 is 15 residues long. The CDR3 nucleotides read TGCGCCAGCAGCTCACGGGACCCTCCTTACAATGAGCAGTTCTTC. Translation gives CASSSRDPPYNEQFF.

This sequence joins TRBV9 and TRBJ1-1; unclear D gene. V lost 0 bases, J lost 5 bases, and 8 bases lay in between. Germline CDR1 is SGDLS and CDR2 is YYNGEE. This CDR3 spans 13 amino acids. The chain's CDR3 is CASSVVDRTEAFF. In nucleotides, the CDR3 is TGTGCCAGCAGCGTAGTGGATCGGACTGAAGCTTTCTTT.

The chain employs TRBV28 and TRBJ2-2; the D is unclear. The CDR3 length is 13 residues. The V gene lost 8 bases and the J gene lost 2 bases, with 9 bases spanning the gap. Germline V gene data show CDR1 as MDHEN and CDR2 as SYDVKM. The CDR3 is CASVWGNTGELFF. The CDR3 DNA follows: TGTGCCAGCGTATGGGGTAACACCGGGGAGCTGTTTTTT.

The rearrangement uses TRBV6-5 and TRBJ2-5; 7 bases line up with TRBD1. The V and J ends lost 3 bases and 7 bases, in that order; junction bases with no gene match: 8. The CDR3 has 14 amino acids. The germline gives CDR1 MNHEY, CDR2 SVGAGI. The CDR3 reads CASSYTRGQTTQYF. The CDR3 DNA follows: TGTGCCAGCAGTTATACTAGGGGGCAAACGACCCAGTACTTC.

The chain is built from TRBV3-1 (or the pseudogene TRBV3-2) and TRBJ2-2, with D maybe TRBD2 (5 bases). The CDR3 sequence is 15 residues long. Trimming pared 1 base from V and 0 bases from J, leaving 6 bases between. Germline V gene data show CDR1 as LGHDT and CDR2 as YNNKEL (reference sequence). CDR3 nucleotide sequence: TGTGCCAGCAGCCAAGGAGCGGCGAACACCGGGGAGCTGTTTTTT. Amino acid sequence: CASSQGAANTGELFF.

The chain couples TRBV20-1 to TRBJ2-7, with 8 bases matching TRBD2. Germline CDR1 DFQATT, CDR2 SNEGSKA (reference sequence). This CDR3 has 14 residues. Unmatched junction bases numbered 5, after V lost 3 bases and J lost 1 base. The CDR3 region has the DNA TGCAGTGCTAGTAGGCTAGCGGGTTCCTACGAGCAGTACTTC. Its translation is CSASRLAGSYEQYF.

This clone was observed once. This sample includes further DNA sequences coding for the same CDR3. This sequence joins TRBV3-1 (or the pseudogene TRBV3-2) and TRBJ1-6; D not certain. V gave up 1 base and J gave up 7 bases, with 5 bases separating them. The CDR3 runs to 13 residues. Germline loops: CDR1 LGHDT, CDR2 YNNKEL (reference sequence). The CDR3 DNA follows: TGTGCCAGCAGCCAAGCAGGCAATTCACCCCTCCACTTT. It is translated as CASSQAGNSPLHF.

This chain connects TRBV5-5 to TRBJ1-1, with 9 bases lining up with TRBD1. Germline lookup yields CDR1 SGHKS and CDR2 YYEKEE (reference sequence). The trim removed 3 bases at V and 5 bases at J, leaving 5 bases unmatched. This CDR3 spans 14 amino acids. The CDR3 sequence is CASSSRTGVTEAFF. The DNA for the CDR3 is TGTGCCAGCAGCTCCCGGACAGGGGTGACTGAAGCTTTCTTT.

CDR3 bases: TGTGCCAGCAACAGGGTCGGCAATCAGCCCCAGCATTTT. This codes for CASNRVGNQPQHF. This chain uses TRBV2 with TRBJ1-5; D possibly corresponds to TRBD1 (6 bases). The CDR3 covers 13 residues. Trimming stripped 7 bases from V and 2 bases from J, with 9 bases between. Per the germline V gene, CDR1 is SNHLY and CDR2 is FYNNEI.

The genes are TRBV11-3 and TRBJ2-5; D is ambiguous. The germline CDR1 and CDR2 sequences are SGHNT and YENEEA. Between the trimmed V and J ends, which lost 2 bases and 4 bases, there was a span of 11 bases. The CDR3 totals 14 residues. The CDR3 sequence is CASSLPLAGETQYF. Here the CDR3 DNA reads TGTGCCAGCAGCTTACCCCTTGCCGGAGAGACCCAGTACTTC.

This sequence joins TRBV4-2 and TRBJ1-2; 8 nucleotides agree with TRBD1. The germline V gene encodes CDR1 LGHNA and CDR2 YNFKEQ. V shed 0 bases and J 6 bases; nucleotides not matched to a gene: 9. This CDR3 is built from 16 residues. The CDR3 is CASSQDLWTGRHGYTF. The CDR3 DNA follows: TGTGCCAGCAGCCAAGATCTCTGGACAGGGAGGCATGGCTACACCTTC.

This sequence joins TRBV19 and TRBJ1-3; D uncertain. CDR1 and CDR2 from the germline V gene are LNHDA and SQIVND (reference sequence). V lost 3 bases, J lost 0 bases, and 12 bases lay in between. The CDR3 covers 16 residues. CDR3 bases: TGTGCCAGTAGTATTAGTCGGGTAGGCTCTGGAAACACCATATATTTT. Translation: CASSISRVGSGNTIYF.